This T cell receptor beta chain was sequenced in a study of blood T cell repertoires in COVID-19 (dated by TCRdb to 2020 to 2022). For context, the study as a whole: Samples covering the acute and convalescent phases of COVID-19 were provided by collaborators in the United States, Italy and Spain. Subjects who had been exposed to COVID-19, were actively infected with it, or had recovered from it provided the deeply sampled blood TCRbeta repertoires that made up the dataset. The material from the prospective study consisted of cDNA or gDNA derived from T cells, B-cell-depleted T cells, or PBMCs. HLA class I and class II types, where available, came from metadata supplied by the sample provider rather than from assay-based typing. The repertoires were made available in a free public database intended to serve as a resource for research on the immune response to SARS-CoV-2. The samples were drawn from two sources: the first 160 participants of the ongoing ImmuneRACE study, and approximately 1,300 subjects contributed by 6 global collaborators. The sample metadata nearly always contained a de-identified subject ID, COVID-19 status, age in years and sex.

Each collaborating institution followed its own protocols to collect whole blood in K2EDTA tubes. Collaborator samples were shipped for TCRbeta analysis as frozen whole blood, isolated PBMCs, or DNA extracted from either sample type. V gives up 5 bases and J gives up 1 base, and the segment between their germline ends measures 8 bases. From the cysteine through the phenylalanine, the CDR3 covers 13 amino acids. Just CDR3 DNA is preserved here, 39 bases in frame from base 1. TCRbeta CDR3 regions were amplified from genomic DNA by means of the immunoSEQ Assay, a bias-controlled multiplex PCR. Per the authors' processing: Nucleated cell counts per sample were estimated from amplification of reference gene primers within the assay. To quantify the absolute abundance of each unique TCRbeta CDR3 rearrangement, sequence reads were collapsed and filtered. For each sample, productive Simpson clonality was calculated as the square root of Simpson's diversity index over productive rearrangements. TCRdb limited this immuneACCESS table to in-frame rearrangements with V and J called. A share of clones is missing; checked studies link under half to unresolved V genes, and the rest is unexplained. That table furnishes V, J and clone size, whereas the DNA furnished D and trimming. The sample table shows around 210,000 clones, and around 84% are seen once. The top ten hold about 13% of the sample.

The research as a whole found: The amount of clinical and demographic metadata varied by source and participant and was provided uncurated.

This clone appeared a few times. Its antigen remains undetermined. Base-call qualities are not available, and no considerably larger clone is one nucleotide away. Within the sample, other DNA sequences also encode this same CDR3. This sequence was found in a human donor in a cohort sampled during active COVID-19. The chain is made from TRBV12-3 or TRBV12-4 and TRBJ1-2; 5 matching bases give a weak D call of TRBD1. The sample consisted of peripheral blood. CDR3 loop: CASSPDSNYGYTF. The nucleotide sequence is TGTGCCAGCAGTCCCGACAGTAACTATGGCTACACCTTC.